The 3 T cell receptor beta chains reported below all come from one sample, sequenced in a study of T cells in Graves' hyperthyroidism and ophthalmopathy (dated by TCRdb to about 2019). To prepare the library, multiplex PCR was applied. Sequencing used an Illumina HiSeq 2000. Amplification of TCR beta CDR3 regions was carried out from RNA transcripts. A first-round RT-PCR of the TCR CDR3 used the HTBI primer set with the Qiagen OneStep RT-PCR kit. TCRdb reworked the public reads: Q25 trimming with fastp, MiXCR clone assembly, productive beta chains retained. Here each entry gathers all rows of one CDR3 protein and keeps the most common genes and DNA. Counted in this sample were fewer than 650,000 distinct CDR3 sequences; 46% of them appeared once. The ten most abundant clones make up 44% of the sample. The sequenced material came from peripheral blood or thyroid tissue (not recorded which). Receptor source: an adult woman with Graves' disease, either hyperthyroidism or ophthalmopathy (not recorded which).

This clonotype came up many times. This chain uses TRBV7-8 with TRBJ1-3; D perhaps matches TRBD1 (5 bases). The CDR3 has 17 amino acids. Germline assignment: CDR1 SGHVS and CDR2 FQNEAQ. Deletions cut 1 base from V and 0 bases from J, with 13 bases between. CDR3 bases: TGTGCCAGCAGCTTAGTCAGCAGGGCGAGCTCTGGAAACACCATATATTTT. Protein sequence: CASSLVSRASSGNTIYF.

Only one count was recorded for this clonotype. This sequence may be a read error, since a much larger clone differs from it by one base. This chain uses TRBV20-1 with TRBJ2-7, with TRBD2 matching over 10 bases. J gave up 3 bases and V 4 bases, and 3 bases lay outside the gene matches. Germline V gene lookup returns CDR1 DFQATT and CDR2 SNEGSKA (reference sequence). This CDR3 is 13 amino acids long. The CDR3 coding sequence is TGCAGTGCTACTAGCGGGGGTTACTACGAGCAGTACTTC. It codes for CSATSGGYYEQYF.

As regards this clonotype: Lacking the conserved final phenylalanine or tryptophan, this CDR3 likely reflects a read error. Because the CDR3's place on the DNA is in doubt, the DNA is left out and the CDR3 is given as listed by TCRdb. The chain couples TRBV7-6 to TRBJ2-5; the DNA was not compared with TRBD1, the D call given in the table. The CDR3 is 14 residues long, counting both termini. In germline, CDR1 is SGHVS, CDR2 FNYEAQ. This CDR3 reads CASSPGPGGYTFGS.